The 24 T cell receptor beta chains presented below share a single source sample, sequenced in a study of cytomegalovirus exposure and HLA in healthy donors. Primers for the PCR totalled 60 Vbeta and 13 Jbeta. Here immunoSEQ multiplex PCR was the method, and the copy in TCRdb shows in-frame clones only, minus some. The sample shows about 140,000 clones, roughly 79% of them seen only once. Sequenced input: PBMCs. Source of these receptors: a male donor in good health and CMV-seronegative.

This chain joins TRBV11-3 and TRBJ2-7; 12 nucleotides line up with TRBD2. The junction had 2 bases not matched to a gene; V was cut back by 5 bases and J by 3 bases. This CDR3 contains 14 residues. Per germline, CDR1 SGHNT and CDR2 YENEEA. The CDR3 region is CASSRTSGDYEQYF. The CDR3 bases are TGTGCCAGCAGCCGGACTAGCGGGGACTACGAGCAGTACTTC.

The chain has TRBV4-1 and TRBJ1-1; the D is unclear. The CDR3 consists of 15 residues. The germline V gene has CDR1 MGHRA and CDR2 YSYEKL. V lost 0 bases and J lost 2, with 10 bases in between. The CDR3, as DNA: TGCGCCAGCAGCCAAGATACTACGGTTAACACTGAAGCTTTCTTT. This translates into CASSQDTTVNTEAFF.

The J gene is TRBJ1-2, the V gene TRBV19; 11 bases align to TRBD1. The CDR3 length is 15 residues. Germline V lookup: CDR1 LNHDA, CDR2 SQIVND (reference sequence). The J segment lost 8 bases and the V segment lost 6 bases, leaving 11 bases of the junction unmatched. The CDR3 here is CASSDPGQGVRGYTF. The CDR3 DNA reads as TGTGCCAGTAGCGATCCGGGACAGGGGGTTCGAGGCTACACCTTC.

This sequence joins TRBV11-2 and TRBJ2-1; tentatively, D is TRBD2 (5 bases). V was cut by 1 base and J by 5 bases, with 9 bases left in between. The germline V gene encodes CDR1 SGHAT and CDR2 FQNNGV. The CDR3 covers 14 residues. Here the CDR3 DNA reads TGTGCCAGCAGCTTAGGCTCTAGCCACAATGAGCAGTTCTTC. Residues: CASSLGSSHNEQFF. Together with reference TRBV11-2 and TRBJ2-1, the CDR3 gives the full variable domain: EAGVAQSPRYKIIEKRQSVAFWCNPISGHATLYWYQQILGQGPKLLIQFQNNGVVDDSQLPKDRFSAERLKGVDSTLKIQPAKLEDSAVYLCASSLGSSHNEQFFGPGTRLTVL.

The chain carries TRBV10-3 and TRBJ2-7; D might be TRBD1 (5 bases). The germline V and J ends were trimmed by 2 bases and 11 bases, with 22 bases remaining between them. Germline lookup yields CDR1 ENHRY and CDR2 SYGVKD. This CDR3 region has 15 residues. The CDR3 here is CAISEPGRATRVEYF. CDR3 bases: TGTGCCATCAGTGAGCCGGGCAGGGCCACCAGGGTGGAGTACTTC.

The chain recombines TRBV11-2 with TRBJ1-1; 7 bases align to TRBD1. Germline V gene sequence: CDR1 SGHAT, CDR2 FQNNGV. The CDR3 sequence is 16 residues long. Trimming cost V 5 bases and J 2 bases; bases outside gene matches: 11. CDR3 loop: CASSGYRTGRNTEAFF. DNA for the CDR3: TGTGCCAGCAGCGGATACCGGACAGGCCGAAACACTGAAGCTTTCTTT.

This clone has just one count. This chain links TRBV5-6 with TRBJ2-7; 7 bases match TRBD2. Germline V gene lookup returns CDR1 SGHDT and CDR2 YYEEEE. The CDR3 has 14 residues. The V and J ends lost 4 bases and 7 bases, in that order; junction bases with no gene match: 11. The CDR3 sequence is CASSGGTTPLEQYF. Here the CDR3 DNA reads TGTGCCAGCAGCGGAGGGACTACTCCGTTGGAGCAGTACTTC.

The chain carries TRBV9 and TRBJ1-5; D is ambiguous. Germline CDR1 is SGDLS and CDR2 is YYNGEE. The V end lost 0 bases, the J end lost 7 bases, and 11 bases lay between the germline ends. CDR3 length equals 14 residues. DNA for the CDR3: TGTGCCAGCAGCGTAGGATCGGAGGGCCAGCCCCAGCATTTT. This translates into CASSVGSEGQPQHF.

This clone came up a few times. The rearrangement joins TRBV25-1 to TRBJ1-6; the match to TRBD1 covers 7 bases. Trimming cost V 2 bases and J 6 bases; bases outside gene matches: 4. Germline lookup yields CDR1 MGHDK and CDR2 SYGVNS. This CDR3 has 15 residues. DNA of the CDR3: TGTGCCAGCAGTGAAGGTGGGACAGTTAATTCACCCCTCCACTTT. The encoded protein is CASSEGGTVNSPLHF.

The V gene is TRBV9, the J gene TRBJ2-1; 8 nucleotides line up with TRBD1. The CDR3 is 15 residues long. V lost 0 bases, J lost 3 bases, and 2 bases stayed unmatched. Germline CDR1 reads SGDLS; CDR2 reads YYNGEE. The CDR3 coding sequence is TGTGCCAGCAGCGTAGCCGGGACAGGCTACAATGAGCAGTTCTTC. It specifies CASSVAGTGYNEQFF.

This chain links TRBV9 with TRBJ1-4; the D gene is possibly TRBD1 (5 bases). V was shortened by 4 bases and J by 0 bases, with 10 bases between the two germline ends. This CDR3 spans 15 amino acids. CDR1 and CDR2 (germline): SGDLS, YYNGEE. CDR3 nucleotides: TGTGCCAGCAGCCCCGGGGGGGCAACTAATGAAAAACTGTTTTTT. This codes for CASSPGGATNEKLFF.

A few counts support this clone. CDR3 nucleotide sequence: TGTGCCAGCAGCTCAGTGCCAGGGTGGGGAAAGCAGTACTTC. Translating gives CASSSVPGWGKQYF. V usage is TRBV7-2 and J usage is TRBJ2-7; D is possibly TRBD1 (5 bases). Trimming pared 4 bases from V and 8 bases from J, leaving 18 bases between. There are 14 residues in the CDR3. The germline CDR1 and CDR2 sequences are SGHTA and FQGNSA.

The V and J genes are TRBV7-6 and TRBJ1-1; no clear D gene. V was pared by 0 bases and J by 10 bases, with 12 bases between. This CDR3 comprises 13 residues. Germline assignment: CDR1 SGHVS and CDR2 FNYEAQ. CDR3 nucleotides: TGTGCCAGCAGCTTAGCGCGGGGAAGTGGAGCTTTCTTT. Translated: CASSLARGSGAFF.

This clone has only a few counts. The chain couples TRBV5-4 to TRBJ1-1; no firm D call. V dropped 2 bases and J dropped 1 base, with 6 bases sitting between them. Germline V lookup: CDR1 SGHNT, CDR2 YYREEE (reference sequence). The CDR3 length is 13 residues. Here the CDR3 reads CASSLHENTEAFF. DNA of the CDR3: TGTGCCAGCAGCTTACACGAGAACACTGAAGCTTTCTTT.

The sample holds one count of this clone. The J gene is TRBJ2-3, the V gene TRBV5-4, with 7 bases aligning to TRBD2. Germline V gene data show CDR1 as SGHNT and CDR2 as YYREEE (reference sequence). V lost 4 bases to trimming and J lost 2 bases; unmatched junction nucleotides: 7. The CDR3 runs 15 residues. The CDR3 here is CASSRSRGSTDTQYF. CDR3 nucleotide sequence: TGTGCCAGCAGCCGTTCGCGGGGGTCCACAGATACGCAGTATTTT.

The V and J genes are TRBV10-2 and TRBJ1-3, with TRBD1 identical over 11 bases. J was trimmed by 4 bases and V by 7 bases; bases with no gene match: 9. The CDR3 contains 16 residues. Germline V gene sequence: CDR1 WSHSY, CDR2 SAAADI. The CDR3 loop is CASTPWGQGEGNTIYF. CDR3 bases: TGCGCCAGCACCCCATGGGGACAGGGGGAAGGAAACACCATATATTTT.

The gene calls are TRBV27 and TRBJ2-5, with TRBD2 matching 8 bases. The DNA matches TRBJ2-7 better at its end, which makes the J call doubtful. The CDR3 is made up of 14 amino acids. In germline, CDR1 is MNHEY, CDR2 SMNVEV (reference sequence). As DNA, the CDR3 is TGTGCCAGCAGTCGGCCGGGACTAGGATACGAGCAGTACTTC. Its translation is CASSRPGLGYEQYF.

This clone was counted only a few times. CDR3 sequence reads: CSVGVDSAIYEQYF. CDR3 sequence (DNA): TGCAGCGTTGGTGTGGACAGCGCCATTTACGAGCAGTACTTC. The gene calls are TRBV29-1 and TRBJ2-7; weak D call: TRBD1 (6 bases). This CDR3 is built from 14 residues. Germline-derived CDR1 and CDR2 are SQVTM and ANQGSEA. V gave up 4 bases and J gave up 4 bases, with 17 bases separating them.

As to this clone: Other DNA sequences from this sample encode an identical CDR3 as well. CDR3 region: CASSAGLAGYEQYF. The CDR3 nucleotides read TGTGCCAGCAGCGCGGGACTAGCTGGGTACGAGCAGTACTTC. V usage is TRBV9 and J usage is TRBJ2-7, with 9 nucleotides matching TRBD2. This CDR3 contains 14 residues. Germline V gene sequence: CDR1 SGDLS, CDR2 YYNGEE. V dropped 3 bases and J dropped 4; count of bases not matched to a gene: 5.

Written as DNA, the CDR3 is TGTGCCAGCAGTCCCTGGCCCCACGAGCAGTACTTC. This codes for CASSPWPHEQYF. The chain carries TRBV27 and TRBJ2-7; D call uncertain. Germline V lookup: CDR1 MNHEY, CDR2 SMNVEV (reference sequence). The CDR3 totals 12 residues. V was trimmed by 5 bases and J by 5 bases, leaving 10 bases between them.

This clone appeared a few times. This chain connects TRBV4-1 to TRBJ1-1; TRBD1 aligns across 9 bases. Trimming at V came to 4 bases and at J to 1 base, leaving 13 bases not matched to a gene. Germline loops: CDR1 MGHRA, CDR2 YSYEKL. This CDR3 contains 18 residues. For the CDR3, the DNA is TGCGCCAGCAGCCGAGTGTGGGGACAGGGAAGTAAGAACACTGAAGCTTTCTTT. Residues: CASSRVWGQGSKNTEAFF.

The chain links TRBV20-1 to TRBJ2-7; D gene uncertain. Germline CDR1 and CDR2: DFQATT and SNEGSKA (reference sequence). The germline V and J ends were trimmed by 5 bases and 2 bases, with 7 bases remaining between them. This CDR3 spans 11 amino acids. The CDR3 DNA reads as TGCAGTGCTTTTAGCCCCTACGAGCAGTACTTC. Translating it yields CSAFSPYEQYF.

The chain carries TRBV7-9 and TRBJ2-7; tentative D call: TRBD2 (5 bases). The CDR3 consists of 16 residues. Trimming removed 5 bases at V and 2 bases at J, with 19 bases between. Germline loops: CDR1 SEHNR, CDR2 FQNEAQ (reference sequence). This CDR3 reads CASSDPGGYGTYEQYF. In DNA form, the CDR3 reads TGTGCCAGCAGCGACCCCGGTGGGTACGGGACCTACGAGCAGTACTTC.

In this sample, this clone turned up a few times. J is TRBJ1-1 and V is TRBV2; 7 bases match TRBD1. V shed 6 bases, J shed 1 base, and the junction held 8 bases outside the gene matches. CDR1 is SNHLY, CDR2 FYNNEI, per germline. This CDR3 contains 15 residues. The CDR3 DNA sequence: TGTGCCAGCAGCCAAAACCCAGGGGGGAACACTGAAGCTTTCTTT. Residues: CASSQNPGGNTEAFF.